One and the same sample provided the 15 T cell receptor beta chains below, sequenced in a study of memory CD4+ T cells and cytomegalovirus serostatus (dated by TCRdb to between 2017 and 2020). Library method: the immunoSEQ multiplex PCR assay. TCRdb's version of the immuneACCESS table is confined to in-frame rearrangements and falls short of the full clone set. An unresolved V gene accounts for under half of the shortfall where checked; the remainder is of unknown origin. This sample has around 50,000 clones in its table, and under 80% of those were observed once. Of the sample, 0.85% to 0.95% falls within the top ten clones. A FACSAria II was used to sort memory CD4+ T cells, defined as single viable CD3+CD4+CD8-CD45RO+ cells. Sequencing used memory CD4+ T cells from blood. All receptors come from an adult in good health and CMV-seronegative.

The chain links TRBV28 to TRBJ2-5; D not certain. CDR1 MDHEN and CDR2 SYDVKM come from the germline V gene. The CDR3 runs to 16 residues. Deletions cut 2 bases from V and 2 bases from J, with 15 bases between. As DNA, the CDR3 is TGTGCCAGCAGTTTAGTGAGTGGGGTGGGGCAAGAGACCCAGTACTTC. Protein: CASSLVSGVGQETQYF.

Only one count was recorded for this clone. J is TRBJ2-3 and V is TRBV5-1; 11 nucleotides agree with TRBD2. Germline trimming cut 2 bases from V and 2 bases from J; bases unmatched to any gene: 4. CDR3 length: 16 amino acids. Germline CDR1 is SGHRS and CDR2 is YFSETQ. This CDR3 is CASSFGTSGLTDTQYF. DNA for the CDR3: TGCGCCAGCAGCTTCGGGACTAGCGGCCTCACAGATACGCAGTATTTT.

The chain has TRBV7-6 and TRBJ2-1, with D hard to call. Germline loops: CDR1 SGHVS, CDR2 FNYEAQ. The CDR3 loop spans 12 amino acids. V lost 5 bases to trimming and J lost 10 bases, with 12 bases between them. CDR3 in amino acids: CASSPQAWEQFF. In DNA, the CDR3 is TGTGCCAGCAGCCCGCAAGCGTGGGAGCAGTTCTTC.

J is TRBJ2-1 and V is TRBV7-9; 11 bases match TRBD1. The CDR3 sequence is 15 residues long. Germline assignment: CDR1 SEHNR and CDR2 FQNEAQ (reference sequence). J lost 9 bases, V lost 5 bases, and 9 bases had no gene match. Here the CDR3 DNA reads TGTGCCAGCAGCCTCGGGACAGGGGGGTTAGGTGAGCAGTTCTTC. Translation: CASSLGTGGLGEQFF.

The CDR3 nucleotides are TGTGCCTGGAGTGGACAGGGGGGTCACTATGGCTACACCTTC. Translated, it gives CAWSGQGGHYGYTF. This chain connects TRBV30 to TRBJ1-2; 9 bases agree with TRBD1. Trimming cost V 1 base and J 3 bases; bases outside gene matches: 3. Germline V gene sequence: CDR1 GTSNPN, CDR2 SVGIG (reference sequence). The CDR3 loop spans 14 amino acids.

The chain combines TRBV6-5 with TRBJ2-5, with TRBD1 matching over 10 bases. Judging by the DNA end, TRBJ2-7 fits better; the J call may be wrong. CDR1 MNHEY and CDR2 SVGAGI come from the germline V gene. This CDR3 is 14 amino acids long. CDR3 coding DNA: TGTGCCAGCAGGGACAGGGGGGGGTCCTACGAGCAGTACTTC. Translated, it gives CASRDRGGSYEQYF.

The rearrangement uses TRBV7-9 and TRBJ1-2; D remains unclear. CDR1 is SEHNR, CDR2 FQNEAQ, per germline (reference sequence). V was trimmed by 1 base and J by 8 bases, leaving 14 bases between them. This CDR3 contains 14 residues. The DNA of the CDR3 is TGTGCCAGCAGCTTAGATGAAGGTTCTAACGGCTACACCTTC. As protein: CASSLDEGSNGYTF.

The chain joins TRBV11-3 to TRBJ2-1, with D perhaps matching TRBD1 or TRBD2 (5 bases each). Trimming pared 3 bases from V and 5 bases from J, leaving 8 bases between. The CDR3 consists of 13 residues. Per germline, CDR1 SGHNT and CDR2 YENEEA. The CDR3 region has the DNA TGTGCCAGCAGCTTGGGACGCAACAATGAGCAGTTCTTC. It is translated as CASSLGRNNEQFF.

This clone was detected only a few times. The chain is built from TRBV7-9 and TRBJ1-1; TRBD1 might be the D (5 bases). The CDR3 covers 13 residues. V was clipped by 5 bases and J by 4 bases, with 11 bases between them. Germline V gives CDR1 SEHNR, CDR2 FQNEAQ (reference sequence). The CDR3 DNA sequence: TGTGCCAGCAGCCTAGGGGTCGGCACTGAAGCTTTCTTT. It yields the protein CASSLGVGTEAFF.

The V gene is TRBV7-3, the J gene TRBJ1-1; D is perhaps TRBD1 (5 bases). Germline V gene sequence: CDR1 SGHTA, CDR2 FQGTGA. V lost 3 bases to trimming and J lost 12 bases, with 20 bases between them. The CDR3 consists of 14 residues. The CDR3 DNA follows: TGTGCCAGCAGCTTGCAGGCGGGGGGAGATGTGACTTTCTTT. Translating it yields CASSLQAGGDVTFF. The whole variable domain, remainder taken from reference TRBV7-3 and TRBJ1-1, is GAGVSQTPSNKVTEKGKYVELRCDPISGHTALYWYRQSLGQGPEFLIYFQGTGAADDSGLPNDRFFAVRPEGSVSTLKIQRTERGDSAVYLCASSLQAGGDVTFFGQGTRLTVV.

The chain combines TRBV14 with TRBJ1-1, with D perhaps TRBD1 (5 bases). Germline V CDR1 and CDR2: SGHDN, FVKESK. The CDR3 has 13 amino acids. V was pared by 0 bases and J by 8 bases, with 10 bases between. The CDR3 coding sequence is TGTGCCAGCAGCCAAGATTGGGCAGGGGAAGCTTTCTTT. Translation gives CASSQDWAGEAFF.

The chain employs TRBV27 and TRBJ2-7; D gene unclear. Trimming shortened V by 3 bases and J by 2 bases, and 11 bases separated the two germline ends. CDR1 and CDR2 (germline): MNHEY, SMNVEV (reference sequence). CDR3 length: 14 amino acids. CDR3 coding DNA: TGTGCCAGCAGTTTCCGGATGGGTGCCTACGAGCAGTACTTC. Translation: CASSFRMGAYEQYF.

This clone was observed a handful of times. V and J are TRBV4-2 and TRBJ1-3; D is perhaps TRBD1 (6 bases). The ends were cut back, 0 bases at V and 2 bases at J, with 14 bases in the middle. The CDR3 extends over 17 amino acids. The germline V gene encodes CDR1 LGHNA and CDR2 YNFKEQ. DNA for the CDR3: TGTGCCAGCAGCCAAGAGGCGGGCAGGGGAACTGGAAACACCATATATTTT. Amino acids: CASSQEAGRGTGNTIYF.

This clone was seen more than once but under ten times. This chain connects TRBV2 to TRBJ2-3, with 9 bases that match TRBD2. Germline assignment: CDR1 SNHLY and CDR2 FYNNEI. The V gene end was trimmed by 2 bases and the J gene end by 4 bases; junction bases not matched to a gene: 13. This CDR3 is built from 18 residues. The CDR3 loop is CASSERTSTSGGADTQYF. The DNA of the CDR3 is TGTGCCAGCAGTGAACGTACGTCGACTAGCGGTGGCGCAGATACGCAGTATTTT.

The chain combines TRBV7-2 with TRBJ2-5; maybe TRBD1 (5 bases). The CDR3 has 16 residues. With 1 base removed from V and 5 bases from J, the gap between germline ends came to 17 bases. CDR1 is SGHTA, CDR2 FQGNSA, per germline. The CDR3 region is CASSLERRSAGETQYF. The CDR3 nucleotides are TGTGCCAGCAGCTTAGAACGGCGGTCAGCAGGGGAGACCCAGTACTTC.